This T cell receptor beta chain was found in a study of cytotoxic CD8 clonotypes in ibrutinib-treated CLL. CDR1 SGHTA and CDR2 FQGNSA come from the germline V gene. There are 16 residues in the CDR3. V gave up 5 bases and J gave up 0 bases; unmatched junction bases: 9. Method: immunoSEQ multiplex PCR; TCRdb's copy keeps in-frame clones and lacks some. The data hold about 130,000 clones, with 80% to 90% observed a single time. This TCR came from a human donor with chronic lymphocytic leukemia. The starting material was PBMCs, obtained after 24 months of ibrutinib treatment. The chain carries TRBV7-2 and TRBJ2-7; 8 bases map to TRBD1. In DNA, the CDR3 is TGTGCCAGCAGCAAATCCCCCGGACAGGGCTCCTACGAGCAGTACTTC. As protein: CASSKSPGQGSYEQYF.